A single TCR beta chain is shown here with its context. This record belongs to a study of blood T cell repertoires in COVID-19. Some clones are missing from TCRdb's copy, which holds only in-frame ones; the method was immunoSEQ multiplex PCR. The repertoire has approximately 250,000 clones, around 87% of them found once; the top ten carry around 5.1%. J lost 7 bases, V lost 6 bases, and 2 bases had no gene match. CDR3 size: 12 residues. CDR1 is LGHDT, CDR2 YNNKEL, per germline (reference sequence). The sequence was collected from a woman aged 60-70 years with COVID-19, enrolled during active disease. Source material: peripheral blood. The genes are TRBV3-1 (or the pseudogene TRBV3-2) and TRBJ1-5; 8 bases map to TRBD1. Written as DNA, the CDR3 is TGTGCCAGCAGTACAGGGGGACAGCCCCAGCATTTT. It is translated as CASSTGGQPQHF.